These 9 T cell receptor beta chains were sequenced from one sample in a study of blood T cells in healthy people across ages. A second roughly 7 to 12 cycle PCR used barcoded and J-beta primers. TCRdb re-derived calls from the 5' RACE reads in MiXCR, one entry per CDR3 protein. The repertoire holds roughly 1,700,000 distinct CDR3 sequences, about 30% seen once, with about 7.7% in the top ten. Material for sequencing was blood. These receptors originate from a woman aged 25 to 39 in good health.

The rearrangement uses TRBV29-1 and TRBJ2-2, with a weak D call TRBD2 (6 bases). This CDR3 contains 14 residues. Trimming left V 4 bases short and J 0 bases short, with 9 bases between. Germline values: CDR1 SQVTM, CDR2 ANQGSEA. The CDR3 DNA reads TGCAGCGTTGGGGGGAGGACGAACACCGGGGAGCTGTTTTTT. This encodes CSVGGRTNTGELFF.

The chain uses TRBV7-3 and TRBJ2-1, with 14 bases aligning to TRBD2. The CDR3 extends over 15 amino acids. Germline V gene data show CDR1 as SGHTA and CDR2 as FQGTGA. V lost 5 bases and J lost 10; bases outside the gene matches: 7. Written as DNA, the CDR3 is TGTGCCAGCAGCCCGACTAGCGGGGGGGAGGACGAGCAGTTCTTC. Encoded protein: CASSPTSGGEDEQFF.

As regards this clonotype: This could be a read error, since a much larger clone is one nucleotide away. Because the CDR3 is missing its conserved closing phenylalanine or tryptophan, this is likely a read error. This chain joins TRBV7-6 and TRBJ1-2; no clear D. The germline CDR1 and CDR2 sequences are SGHVS and FNYEAQ. The CDR3 contains 14 residues. V lost 2 bases and J 3 bases, leaving 10 bases between the germline ends. The CDR3 sequence is CASSLSLGDYGYTC. For the CDR3, the DNA is TGTGCCAGCAGCTTATCCCTCGGAGACTATGGCTACACCTGC.

Turning to this clonotype: A much more abundant neighbour one base away suggests this may be a read error. The V call is TRBV11-2, the J call TRBJ2-5; no definite D call. The J call may be faulty, since TRBJ2-7 better matches the DNA end. Germline lookup yields CDR1 SGHAT and CDR2 FQNNGV. The CDR3 runs to 13 residues. The CDR3 loop is CASSSNLCYEQYF. In DNA, the CDR3 is TGTGCCAGCAGCTCCAACCTTTGCTACGAGCAGTACTTC.

The chain has TRBV3-1 and TRBJ2-7, with TRBD2 matching 10 bases. The CDR3 length is 17 residues. The V gene's germline CDR1 is LGHDT and CDR2 YNNKEL (reference sequence). V lost 0 bases to trimming and J lost 7 bases; unmatched junction nucleotides: 12. In DNA, the CDR3 is TGTGCCAGCAGCCAAGAACAGCGGGGGGGCACTCACAATGAGCAGTACTTC. The encoded protein is CASSQEQRGGTHNEQYF.

The rearrangement uses TRBV20-1 and TRBJ2-2; D remains ambiguous. This CDR3 spans 12 amino acids. V was cut by 6 bases and J by 3 bases, with 8 bases left in between. Germline assignment: CDR1 DFQATT and CDR2 SNEGSKA (reference sequence). The CDR3, as DNA: TGCAGTGCACGACTCTACACCGGGGAGCTGTTTTTT. This sequence encodes CSARLYTGELFF.

Only a few counts were recorded for this clonotype. The chain uses TRBV28 and TRBJ1-5; TRBD1 aligns across 7 bases. Germline CDR1 is MDHEN and CDR2 is SYDVKM. Trimming cost V 1 base and J 0 bases; bases outside gene matches: 3. The CDR3 runs to 16 residues. The CDR3 bases are TGTGCCAGCAGTTTATCAGGGGGAGTTAGCAATCAGCCCCAGCATTTT. Protein: CASSLSGGVSNQPQHF. Full variable domain (outside the CDR3, taken from reference TRBV28 and TRBJ1-5): DVKVTQSSRYLVKRTGEKVFLECVQDMDHENMFWYRQDPGLGLRLIYFSYDVKMKEKGDIPEGYSVSREKKERFSLILESASTNQTSMYLCASSLSGGVSNQPQHFGDGTRLSIL.

The chain carries TRBV2 and TRBJ1-5; TRBD1 agrees at 9 bases. In germline, CDR1 is SNHLY, CDR2 FYNNEI. The CDR3 covers 14 residues. The J segment lost 6 bases and the V segment lost 6 bases, leaving 6 bases of the junction unmatched. The CDR3 is CASSAGQGSQPQHF. As DNA, the CDR3 is TGTGCCAGCAGCGCGGGACAGGGTAGTCAGCCCCAGCATTTT.

This chain links TRBV20-1 with TRBJ1-4; the D is unclear. This CDR3 comprises 15 residues. CDR1 is DFQATT and CDR2 is SNEGSKA in the germline V gene (reference sequence). V was cut by 2 bases and J by 2 bases, with 12 bases left in between. The CDR3 sequence is CSARRSPATNEKLFF. The CDR3 DNA sequence: TGCAGTGCTAGACGTTCCCCCGCGACTAATGAAAAACTGTTTTTT.